These T cell receptor beta chains were read from a single sample in a study of cytomegalovirus exposure and HLA in healthy donors. Sequencing was performed with immunoSEQ multiplex PCR; in TCRdb, only in-frame clones are kept and a portion is missing. The sample consists of under 200,000 clones, 73% of them appearing once. Sequences were obtained from PBMCs. These receptors came from a woman in her late teens or twenties in good health and CMV-seropositive. CDR3s include the opening cysteine and the closing phenylalanine or tryptophan. A D gene is named only where the DNA matches it firmly. Part of the rows lack a size; the others show once, few, many or a class for expanded clones.

d_call: -; v_call: TRBV19; clone_size: -; j_call: TRBJ2-5; cdr3_aa: CASREGPGETQYF; cdr3_nt: TGTGCCAGTAGGGAGGGCCCTGGAGAGACCCAGTACTTC
d_call: TRBD1; v_call: TRBV5-1; clone_size: -; j_call: TRBJ2-1; cdr3_aa: CASNIRTPDRDEQFF; cdr3_nt: TGCGCCAGCAACATCAGGACCCCCGACAGGGATGAGCAGTTCTTC
d_call: -; v_call: TRBV4-2; clone_size: -; j_call: TRBJ2-6; cdr3_aa: CASSQETGLGANVLTF; cdr3_nt: TGTGCCAGCAGCCAAGAAACAGGGCTCGGGGCCAACGTCCTGACTTTC
d_call: TRBD2; v_call: TRBV9; clone_size: -; j_call: TRBJ2-2; cdr3_aa: CASNLRGGGNTGELFF; cdr3_nt: TGTGCCAGCAATCTGCGCGGGGGGGGGAACACCGGGGAGCTGTTTTTT
d_call: TRBD2; v_call: TRBV9; clone_size: -; j_call: TRBJ2-1; cdr3_aa: CASSDDSGGFDEQFF; cdr3_nt: TGTGCCAGCAGCGATGATAGCGGGGGGTTCGATGAGCAGTTCTTC
d_call: -; v_call: TRBV5-6; clone_size: few; j_call: TRBJ1-6; cdr3_aa: CASSGGWKDYNSPLHF; cdr3_nt: TGTGCCAGCAGTGGGGGGTGGAAAGATTATAATTCACCCCTCCACTTT
d_call: -; v_call: TRBV12-2; clone_size: few; j_call: TRBJ2-7; cdr3_aa: CASRLARGCGRRDYEQYF; cdr3_nt: TGTGCAAGTCGCTTAGCGCGGGGATGCGGAAGGAGAGACTACGAGCAGTACTTC
d_call: TRBD2; v_call: TRBV6-4; clone_size: -; j_call: TRBJ2-3; cdr3_aa: CASSDSGLAGGSDTQYF; cdr3_nt: TGTGCCAGCAGTGACTCGGGCCTAGCGGGGGGCTCAGATACGCAGTATTTT
d_call: -; v_call: TRBV7-8; clone_size: -; j_call: TRBJ1-4; cdr3_aa: CASSRGNEKLFF; cdr3_nt: TGTGCCAGCAGTAGGGGCAATGAAAAACTGTTTTTT
d_call: TRBD1; v_call: TRBV5-1; clone_size: -; j_call: TRBJ2-7; cdr3_aa: CASSSGQGGYYEQYF; cdr3_nt: TGCGCCAGCAGCTCGGGACAGGGAGGTTACTACGAGCAGTACTTC